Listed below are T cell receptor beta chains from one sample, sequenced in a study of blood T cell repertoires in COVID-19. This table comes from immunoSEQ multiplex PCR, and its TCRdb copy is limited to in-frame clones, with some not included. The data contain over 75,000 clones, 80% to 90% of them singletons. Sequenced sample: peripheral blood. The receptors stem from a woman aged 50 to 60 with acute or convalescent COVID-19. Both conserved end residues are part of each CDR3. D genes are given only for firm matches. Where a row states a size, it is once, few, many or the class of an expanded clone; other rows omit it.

DNA: TGTGCCAGCTCAGCCCCTGGGATGGGGCGTAATTCACCCCTCCACTTT; CDR3: CASSAPGMGRNSPLHF; D: -; V: TRBV18; J: TRBJ1-6; size: -
DNA: TGTGCCACCAGTGACCTGGACAGGGTTTATGAAAAACTGTTTTTT; CDR3: CATSDLDRVYEKLFF; D: TRBD1; V: TRBV24-1; J: TRBJ1-4; size: -
DNA: TGTGCCAGCAACCGAGGGAGCGGGAGCTCCTACGAGCAGTACTTC; CDR3: CASNRGSGSSYEQYF; D: TRBD2; V: TRBV19; J: TRBJ2-7; size: -
DNA: TGTGCCAGCAGCTTAGGGGGCGGCAGTCAGCCCCAGCATTTT; CDR3: CASSLGGGSQPQHF; D: -; V: TRBV11-2; J: TRBJ1-5; size: -
DNA: TGTGCCAGCAGCGTTGGGAGCCAGCCCTACGAGCAGTACTTC; CDR3: CASSVGSQPYEQYF; D: -; V: TRBV9; J: TRBJ2-7; size: -
DNA: TGTGCCAGCAGTTATAGGGGGATAGTGGGAGAGACCCAGTACTTC; CDR3: CASSYRGIVGETQYF; D: -; V: TRBV6-5; J: TRBJ2-5; size: -
DNA: TGTGCCAGCAGCTTGCGAGGACTAGTCACCTACAATGAGCAGTTCTTC; CDR3: CASSLRGLVTYNEQFF; D: TRBD2; V: TRBV5-6; J: TRBJ2-1; size: -
DNA: TGTGCCAGCCTATTACCGGGAGGGTATGGCTACACCTTC; CDR3: CASLLPGGYGYTF; D: -; V: TRBV5-4; J: TRBJ1-2; size: -
DNA: TGTGCCAGCAGCCAAGGGACAGGGGGCGCCGCCTACGAGCAGTACTTC; CDR3: CASSQGTGGAAYEQYF; D: TRBD1; V: TRBV3-1/TRBV3-2; J: TRBJ2-7; size: once
DNA: TGTGCCAGCAGAAACGGACAGGCCACTGAAGCTTTCTTT; CDR3: CASRNGQATEAFF; D: TRBD1; V: TRBV6-5; J: TRBJ1-1; size: -
DNA: TGTGCCAGCAGCTCCAGTATGGGAGACCAGCCCCAGCATTTT; CDR3: CASSSSMGDQPQHF; D: -; V: TRBV7-9; J: TRBJ1-5; size: few
DNA: TGCAGCGTTGAAGGACAGGGACTTGTCTATGGCTACACCTTC; CDR3: CSVEGQGLVYGYTF; D: TRBD1; V: TRBV29-1; J: TRBJ1-2; size: -
DNA: TGTGCCATCAGTGGCACGGGGGTGAACACCGGGGAGCTGTTTTTT; CDR3: CAISGTGVNTGELFF; D: -; V: TRBV10-3; J: TRBJ2-2; size: -
DNA: TGTGCCAGTAGTACCACAGGGCCCAATTCACCCCTCCACTTT; CDR3: CASSTTGPNSPLHF; D: -; V: TRBV19; J: TRBJ1-6; size: -
DNA: TGTGCCACCAGTGACATTCGACAGGGGGCAGGCAATGAGCAGTTCTTC; CDR3: CATSDIRQGAGNEQFF; D: TRBD1; V: TRBV24-1; J: TRBJ2-1; size: -
DNA: TGTGCCAACTCGGACAGGGGGTACTCCTACGAGCAGTACTTC; CDR3: CANSDRGYSYEQYF; D: TRBD1; V: TRBV6-4; J: TRBJ2-7; size: few
DNA: TGTGCCAGCAGCTTAGGAAAAGGGCCCGGGACAGTCTCTGGAAACACCATATATTTT; CDR3: CASSLGKGPGTVSGNTIYF; D: TRBD1; V: TRBV9; J: TRBJ1-3; size: -
DNA: TGTGCCAGCAGCCCCGGGCAAGCGGGAAGCGGGGAGCTGTTTTTT; CDR3: CASSPGQAGSGELFF; D: TRBD2; V: TRBV7-2; J: TRBJ2-2; size: -
DNA: TGTGCCAGCAGCATTCCGTCGGGACAGGGACGGAATGAGCAGTTCTTC; CDR3: CASSIPSGQGRNEQFF; D: TRBD1; V: TRBV27; J: TRBJ2-1; size: once
DNA: TGCGCCAGCAGCCCATCAAGCGGGGGGAACACCGGGGAGCTGTTTTTT; CDR3: CASSPSSGGNTGELFF; D: TRBD2; V: TRBV4-3; J: TRBJ2-2; size: -
DNA: TGTGCCAGCATCGAGGACTATAGCAATCAGCCCCAGCATTTT; CDR3: CASIEDYSNQPQHF; D: -; V: TRBV6-5; J: TRBJ1-5; size: -
DNA: TGTGCCAGCAGTGAAAGCGGGAAGGTCAATGAGCAGTTCTTC; CDR3: CASSESGKVNEQFF; D: TRBD2; V: TRBV6-1; J: TRBJ2-1; size: -
DNA: TGCAGCGTATCCGGGACATCAACCTACGAGCAGTACTTC; CDR3: CSVSGTSTYEQYF; D: -; V: TRBV29-1; J: TRBJ2-7; size: -
DNA: TGTGCCAGCAGTTACTCGGGACAGGGGACAGATACGCAGTATTTT; CDR3: CASSYSGQGTDTQYF; D: TRBD1; V: TRBV6-5; J: TRBJ2-3; size: -
DNA: TGTGCCAGCAGCTTTCGGGGGGGTGAAATCTATAGCAATCAGCCCCAGCATTTT; CDR3: CASSFRGGEIYSNQPQHF; D: -; V: TRBV11-3; J: TRBJ1-5; size: few
DNA: TGTGCCAGCTCATACAACAGGTCCCGCTATGGCTACACCTTC; CDR3: CASSYNRSRYGYTF; D: -; V: TRBV18; J: TRBJ1-2; size: -
DNA: TGTGCCAGTAGTAATCTAGCGGGCGAGCAGTACTTC; CDR3: CASSNLAGEQYF; D: TRBD2; V: TRBV19; J: TRBJ2-7; size: once